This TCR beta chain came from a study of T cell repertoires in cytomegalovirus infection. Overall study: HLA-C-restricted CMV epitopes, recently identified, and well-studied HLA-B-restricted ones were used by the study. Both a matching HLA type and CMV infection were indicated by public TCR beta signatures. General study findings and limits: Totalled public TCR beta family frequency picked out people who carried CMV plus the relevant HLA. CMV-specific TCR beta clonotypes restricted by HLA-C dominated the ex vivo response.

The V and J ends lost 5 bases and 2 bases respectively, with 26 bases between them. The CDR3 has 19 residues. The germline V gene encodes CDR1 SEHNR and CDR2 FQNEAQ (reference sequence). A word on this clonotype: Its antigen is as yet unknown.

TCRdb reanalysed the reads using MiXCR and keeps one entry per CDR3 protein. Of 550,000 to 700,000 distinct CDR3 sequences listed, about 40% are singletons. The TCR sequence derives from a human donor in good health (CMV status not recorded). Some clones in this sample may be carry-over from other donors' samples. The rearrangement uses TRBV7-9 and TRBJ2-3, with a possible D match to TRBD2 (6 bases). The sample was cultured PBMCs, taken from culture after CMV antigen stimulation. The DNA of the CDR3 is TGTGCCAGCAGCACGGGACTGCTACGGGGTATTTTAGACACAGATACGCAGTATTTT. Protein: CASSTGLLRGILDTDTQYF.